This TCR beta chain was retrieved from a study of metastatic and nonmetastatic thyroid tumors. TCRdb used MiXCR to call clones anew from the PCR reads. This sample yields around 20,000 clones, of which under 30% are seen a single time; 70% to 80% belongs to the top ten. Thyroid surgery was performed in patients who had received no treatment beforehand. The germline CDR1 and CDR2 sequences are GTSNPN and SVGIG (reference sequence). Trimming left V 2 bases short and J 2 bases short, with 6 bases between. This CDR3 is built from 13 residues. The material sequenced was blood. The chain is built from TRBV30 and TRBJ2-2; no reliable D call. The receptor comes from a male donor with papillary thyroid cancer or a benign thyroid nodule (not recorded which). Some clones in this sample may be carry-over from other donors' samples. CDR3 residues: CAWSRRNTGELFF. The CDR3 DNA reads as TGTGCCTGGAGTCGGAGAAACACCGGGGAGCTGTTTTTT.